The clone carrying this T cell receptor beta chain was counted between two and nine times. Antigen: not known. The sample belongs to a study of blood T cells in healthy people across ages. Whole-study findings and limits: Older age coincided with a roughly linear decline in TCR beta diversity per million T cells.

Looked up from germline, CDR1 is LGHDT and CDR2 is YNNKEL (reference sequence). The CDR3 extends over 16 amino acids. Unmatched junction bases numbered 2, after V lost 0 bases and J lost 4 bases. Then a second PCR, running about 6 to 12 cycles, was carried out with a sample-barcoded 5' primer and a J-beta primer mix. TCRdb itself ran the 5' RACE reads through MiXCR, one entry per CDR3 protein. Of around 650,000 distinct CDR3 sequences listed, over 40% are singletons. The sequenced sample was blood. This clonotype was sampled from a man older than 75 in good health. This chain connects TRBV3-1 to TRBJ2-3; 12 bases align to TRBD2. The CDR3 loop reads CASSQDTSGRSDTQYF. The CDR3 DNA follows: TGTGCCAGCAGCCAAGATACTAGCGGGAGGTCAGATACGCAGTATTTT.